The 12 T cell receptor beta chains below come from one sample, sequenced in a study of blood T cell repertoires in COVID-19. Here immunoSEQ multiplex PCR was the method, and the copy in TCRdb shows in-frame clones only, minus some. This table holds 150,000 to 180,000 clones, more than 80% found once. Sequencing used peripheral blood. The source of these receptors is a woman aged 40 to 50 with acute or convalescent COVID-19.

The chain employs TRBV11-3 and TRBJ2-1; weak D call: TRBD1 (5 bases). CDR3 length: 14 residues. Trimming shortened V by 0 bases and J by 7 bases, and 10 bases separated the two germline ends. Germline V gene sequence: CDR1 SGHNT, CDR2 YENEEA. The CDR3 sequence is CASSLETAGNEQFF. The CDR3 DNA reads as TGTGCCAGCAGCTTAGAGACAGCCGGAAATGAGCAGTTCTTC.

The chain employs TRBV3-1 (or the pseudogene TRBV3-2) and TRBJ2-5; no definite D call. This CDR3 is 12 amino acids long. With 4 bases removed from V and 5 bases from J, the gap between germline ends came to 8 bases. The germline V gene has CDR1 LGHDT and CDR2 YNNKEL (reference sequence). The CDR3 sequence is CASSPLRETQYF. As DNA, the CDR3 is TGTGCCAGCAGCCCATTACGGGAGACCCAGTACTTC.

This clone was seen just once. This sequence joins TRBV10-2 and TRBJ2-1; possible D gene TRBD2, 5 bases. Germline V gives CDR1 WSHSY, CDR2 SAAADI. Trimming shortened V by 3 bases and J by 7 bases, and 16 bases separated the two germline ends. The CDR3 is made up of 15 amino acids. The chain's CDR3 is CASSESSSLGNEQFF. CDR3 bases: TGCGCCAGCAGTGAATCGTCTAGCTTGGGAAATGAGCAGTTCTTC.

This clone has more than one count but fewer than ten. CDR3 residues: CASSLRTWGVTEAFF. In DNA, the CDR3 is TGTGCCAGCAGCCTCAGGACGTGGGGAGTCACTGAAGCTTTCTTT. The chain links TRBV5-4 to TRBJ1-1; D not resolved. Germline CDR1 SGHNT, CDR2 YYREEE (reference sequence). V dropped 4 bases and J dropped 4 bases, with 17 bases sitting between them. There are 15 residues in the CDR3.

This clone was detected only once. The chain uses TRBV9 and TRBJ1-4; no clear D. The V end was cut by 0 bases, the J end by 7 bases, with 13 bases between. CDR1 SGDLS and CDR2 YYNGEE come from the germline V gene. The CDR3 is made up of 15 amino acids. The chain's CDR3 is CASSVGYEKPEKLFF. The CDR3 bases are TGTGCCAGCAGCGTAGGTTACGAGAAACCTGAAAAACTGTTTTTT.

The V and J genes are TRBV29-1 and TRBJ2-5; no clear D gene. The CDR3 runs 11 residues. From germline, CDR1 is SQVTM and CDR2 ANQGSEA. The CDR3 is CSAGIQETQYF. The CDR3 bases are TGCAGTGCAGGAATCCAAGAGACCCAGTACTTC.

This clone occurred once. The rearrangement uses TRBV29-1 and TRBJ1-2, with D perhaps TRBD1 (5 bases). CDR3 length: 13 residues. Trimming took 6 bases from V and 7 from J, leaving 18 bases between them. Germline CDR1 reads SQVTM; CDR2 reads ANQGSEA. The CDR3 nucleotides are TGCAGCGTCCCCGGGACTCGCAATGGTGGCTACACCTTC. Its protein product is CSVPGTRNGGYTF.

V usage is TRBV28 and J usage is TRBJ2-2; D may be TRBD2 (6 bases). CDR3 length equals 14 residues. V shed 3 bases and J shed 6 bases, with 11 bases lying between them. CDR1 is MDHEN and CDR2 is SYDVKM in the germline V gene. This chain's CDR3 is CASSLVSGAGELFF. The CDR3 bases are TGTGCCAGCAGTTTGGTTAGCGGTGCCGGGGAGCTGTTTTTT.

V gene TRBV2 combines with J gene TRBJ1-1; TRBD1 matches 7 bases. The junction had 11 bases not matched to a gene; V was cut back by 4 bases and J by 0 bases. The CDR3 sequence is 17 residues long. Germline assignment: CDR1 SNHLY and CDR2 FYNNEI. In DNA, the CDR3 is TGTGCCAGCAGTGCCACAGGGGTTCTTATTATGAACACTGAAGCTTTCTTT. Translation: CASSATGVLIMNTEAFF. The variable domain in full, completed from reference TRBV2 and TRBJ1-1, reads EPEVTQTPSHQVTQMGQEVILRCVPISNHLYFYWYRQILGQKVEFLVSFYNNEISEKSEIFDDQFSVERPDGSNFTLKIRSTKLEDSAMYFCASSATGVLIMNTEAFFGQGTRLTVV.

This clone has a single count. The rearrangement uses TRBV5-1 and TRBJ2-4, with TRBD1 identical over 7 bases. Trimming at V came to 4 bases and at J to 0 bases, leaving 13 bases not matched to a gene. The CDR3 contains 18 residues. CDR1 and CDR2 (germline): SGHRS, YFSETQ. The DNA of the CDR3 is TGCGCCAGCAGCCCACAGGACAGGTCAGACGTAGCCAAAAACATTCAGTACTTC. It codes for CASSPQDRSDVAKNIQYF.

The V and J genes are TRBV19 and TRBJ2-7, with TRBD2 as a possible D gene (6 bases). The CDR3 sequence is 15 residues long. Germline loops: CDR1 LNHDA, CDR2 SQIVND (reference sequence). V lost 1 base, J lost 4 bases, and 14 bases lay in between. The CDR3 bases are TGTGCCAGTAGTATAGGCTGGGGAGGAAAGTACGAGCAGTACTTC. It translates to CASSIGWGGKYEQYF.

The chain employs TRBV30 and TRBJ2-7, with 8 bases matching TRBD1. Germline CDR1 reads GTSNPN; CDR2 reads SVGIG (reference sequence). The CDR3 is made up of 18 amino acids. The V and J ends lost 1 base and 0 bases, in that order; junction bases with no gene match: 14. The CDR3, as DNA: TGTGCCTGGAGTGCACGACTCGGACAGGGAGACCTCTCCTACGAGCAGTACTTC. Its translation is CAWSARLGQGDLSYEQYF.